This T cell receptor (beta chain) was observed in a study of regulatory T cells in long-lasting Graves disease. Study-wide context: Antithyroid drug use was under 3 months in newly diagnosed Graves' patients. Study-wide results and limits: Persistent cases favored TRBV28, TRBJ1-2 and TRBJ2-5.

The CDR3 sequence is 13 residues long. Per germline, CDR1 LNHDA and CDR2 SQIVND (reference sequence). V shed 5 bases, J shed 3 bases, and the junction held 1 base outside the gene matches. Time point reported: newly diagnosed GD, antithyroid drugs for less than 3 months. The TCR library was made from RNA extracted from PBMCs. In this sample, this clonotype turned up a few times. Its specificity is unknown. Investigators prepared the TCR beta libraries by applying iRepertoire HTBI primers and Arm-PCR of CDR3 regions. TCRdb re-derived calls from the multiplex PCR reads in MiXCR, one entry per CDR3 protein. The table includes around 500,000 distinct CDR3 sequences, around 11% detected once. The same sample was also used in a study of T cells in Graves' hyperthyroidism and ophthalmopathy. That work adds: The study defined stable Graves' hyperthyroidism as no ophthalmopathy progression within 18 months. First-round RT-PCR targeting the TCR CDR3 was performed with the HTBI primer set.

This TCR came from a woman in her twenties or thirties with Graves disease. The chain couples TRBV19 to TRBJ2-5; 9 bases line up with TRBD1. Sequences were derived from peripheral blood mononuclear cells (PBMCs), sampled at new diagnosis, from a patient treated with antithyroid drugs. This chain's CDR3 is CASSWDREETQYF. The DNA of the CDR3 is TGTGCCAGTAGTTGGGACAGGGAAGAGACCCAGTACTTC.